This entry describes one T cell receptor (beta chain). The data stem from a study of OX40 agonist ivuxolimab in advanced cancers. As for the study in general: Patients in the trial were receiving intravenous ivuxolimab every 2 weeks, at doses of 0.01 to 10 mg/kg. A mean age of roughly 62 years, range about 23 to 80, was recorded, and over 65% were male.

Germline V gives CDR1 MNHEY, CDR2 SMNVEV (reference sequence). CDR3 length: 17 residues. V lost 6 bases to trimming and J lost 7 bases; unmatched junction nucleotides: 11. Repertoires were generated with immunoSEQ multiplex PCR, while TCRdb's copy carries only in-frame clones and drops some. The table lists some 80,000 clones, around 94% of them singletons. This specimen consisted of CD4+ or CD8+ T cells sorted from blood, obtained in a trial of the OX40 agonist ivuxolimab. The chain couples TRBV27 to TRBJ2-1; 14 nucleotides agree with TRBD2. The origin of this receptor is an adult with an advanced solid tumor such as melanoma, head and neck, liver or kidney cancer. Written as DNA, the CDR3 is TGTGCCAGCAGAACCCTCGGGACTAGCGGGAGTTTGAATGAGCAGTTCTTC. This codes for CASRTLGTSGSLNEQFF.